The T cell receptor beta chain described here comes from a study of shared clonotypes between healthy human individuals. Study results and caveats: Represented diversity, genetic and exposure-history alike, was limited by few donors.

The CDR3 runs to 15 residues. After removal of 9 bases from V and 0 bases from J, the junction contained 8 bases not matched to a gene. Germline-derived CDR1 and CDR2 are SGHNT and YENEEA. Clones were read by immunoSEQ multiplex PCR, and TCRdb kept only the in-frame ones, dropping some. The data show approximately 620,000 clones, about 97% seen once. Details on this clone: The target antigen is unknown.

Source material: naive CD4+ T cells sorted from blood. Noted subset: CD45RA+ positively selected. The gene calls are TRBV11-3 and TRBJ2-1, with TRBD1 identical over 7 bases. The TCR originated in a woman under 40 in good health. CDR3 protein: CASEQGKGSYNEQFF. CDR3 nucleotides: TGTGCCAGTGAACAGGGGAAAGGCTCCTACAATGAGCAGTTCTTC.